Listed here is a single TCR beta chain. The data are from a study of regulatory T cells in long-lasting Graves disease. Time point in this sample: persistent/refractory GD, antithyroid drugs over 5 years with positive TRAb. The TCR library was made from RNA extracted from PBMCs. Arm-PCR of CDR3 regions and iRepertoire HTBI primers were used to build TCR beta libraries. In the source study's methods: Sequenced samples collectively carried under 75 TRBV and roughly 15 TRBJ segments. TCRdb re-called the multiplex PCR reads with MiXCR, one entry per CDR3 protein. TCRdb's processing, not the authors', yielded these V and J calls. The sample has over 450,000 distinct CDR3 sequences; 20% to 25% are singletons. Germline V lookup: CDR1 ENHRY, CDR2 SYGVKD. The CDR3 runs 17 residues. V gave up 3 bases and J gave up 2 bases, with 19 bases separating them.

The sequencing here drew on peripheral blood mononuclear cells (PBMCs), taken when the disease was refractory, from a patient treated with antithyroid drugs. This TCR came from a female donor with Graves disease. The chain employs TRBV10-3 and TRBJ1-1, with D hard to call. As DNA, the CDR3 is TGTGCCATCAGTGAAAGGGTCCCCGGGCCCCCCAACACTGAAGCTTTCTTT. Translation gives CAISERVPGPPNTEAFF.